This entry concerns a single T cell receptor (beta chain). Antigen: not known. Included in the TCR beta cDNA libraries were unique molecular identifiers. A population of about 1 to 11 million T cells gave rise to about half a million cDNA molecules. TCRdb independently ran MiXCR on the PCR reads; one entry per CDR3 protein. This table holds approximately 400,000 distinct CDR3 sequences, roughly 30% found once. This sample was included in a study of post-analysis software for immune sequencing data. Whole-study context: There were relapsing-remitting, secondary progressive and progressive-relapsing multiple sclerosis among the disease courses included.

Findings of the study overall: Higher frequency in patients than in controls was seen for 5 or 6 TRBV segments, with TRBV5-6, TRBV5-1 and TRBV20-1 among them. Strong co-clustering by F measure linked samples that shared a preparation batch. The normalized Chao1 diversity of multiple sclerosis patients was significantly lower than that of controls.

This CDR3 has 16 amino acids. The source of this sequence is a girl between 5 and 17 years old with multiple sclerosis. The specimen was blood. V usage is TRBV12-3 or TRBV12-4 and J usage is TRBJ2-6; 9 bases line up with TRBD1. CDR3 sequence: CGCGQGSSSGANVLTF. The CDR3 region has the DNA TGTGGGTGCGGACAGGGGAGCTCCTCTGGGGCCAACGTCCTGACTTTC.